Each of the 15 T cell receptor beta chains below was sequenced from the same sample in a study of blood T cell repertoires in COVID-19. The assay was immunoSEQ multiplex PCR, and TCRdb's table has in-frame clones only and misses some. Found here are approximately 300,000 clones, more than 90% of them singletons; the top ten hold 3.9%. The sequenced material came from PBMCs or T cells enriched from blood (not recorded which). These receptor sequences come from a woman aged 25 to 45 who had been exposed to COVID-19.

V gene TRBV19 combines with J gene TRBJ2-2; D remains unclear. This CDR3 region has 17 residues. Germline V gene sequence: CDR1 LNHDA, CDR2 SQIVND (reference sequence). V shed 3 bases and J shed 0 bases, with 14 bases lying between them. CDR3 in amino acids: CASSISPRLSNTGELFF. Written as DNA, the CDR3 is TGTGCCAGTAGTATTTCCCCCCGCCTATCGAACACCGGGGAGCTGTTTTTT.

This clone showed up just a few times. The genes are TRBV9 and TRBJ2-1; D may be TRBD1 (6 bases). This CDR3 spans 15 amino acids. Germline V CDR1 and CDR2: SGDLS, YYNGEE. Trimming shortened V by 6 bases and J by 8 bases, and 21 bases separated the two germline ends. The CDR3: CASTWGGTGSDEQFF. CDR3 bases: TGTGCCAGCACATGGGGCGGAACAGGGTCTGATGAGCAGTTCTTC.

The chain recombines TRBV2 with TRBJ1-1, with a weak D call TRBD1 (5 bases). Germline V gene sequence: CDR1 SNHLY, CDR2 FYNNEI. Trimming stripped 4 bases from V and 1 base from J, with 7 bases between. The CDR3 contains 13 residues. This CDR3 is CASSVTANTEAFF. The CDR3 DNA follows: TGTGCCAGCAGTGTGACAGCGAACACTGAAGCTTTCTTT.

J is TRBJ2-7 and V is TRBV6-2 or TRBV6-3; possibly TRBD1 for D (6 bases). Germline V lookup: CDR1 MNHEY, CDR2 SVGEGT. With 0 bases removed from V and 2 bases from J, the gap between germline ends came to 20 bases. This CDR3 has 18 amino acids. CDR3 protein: CASSYSTVWGLGTYEQYF. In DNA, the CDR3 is TGTGCCAGCAGTTACTCGACGGTTTGGGGGCTAGGGACCTACGAGCAGTACTTC.

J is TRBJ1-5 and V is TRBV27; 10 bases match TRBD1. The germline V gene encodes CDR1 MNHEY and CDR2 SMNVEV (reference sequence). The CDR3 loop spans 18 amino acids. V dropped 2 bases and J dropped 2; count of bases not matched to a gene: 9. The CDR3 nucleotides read TGTGCCAGCAGTTTAATTGGACAGGGGGGTGTCGGCAATCAGCCCCAGCATTTT. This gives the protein CASSLIGQGGVGNQPQHF.

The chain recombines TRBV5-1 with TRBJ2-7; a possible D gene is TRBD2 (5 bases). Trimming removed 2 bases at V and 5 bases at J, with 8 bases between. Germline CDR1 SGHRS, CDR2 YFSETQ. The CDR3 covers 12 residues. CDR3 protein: CASSFAGDEQYF. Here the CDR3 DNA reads TGCGCCAGCAGCTTTGCCGGGGACGAGCAGTACTTC.

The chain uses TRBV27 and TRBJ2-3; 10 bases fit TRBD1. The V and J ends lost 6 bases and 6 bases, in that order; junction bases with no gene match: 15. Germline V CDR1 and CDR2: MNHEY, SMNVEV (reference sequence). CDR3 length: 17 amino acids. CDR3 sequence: CASRKGTGAREGDTQYF. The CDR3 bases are TGTGCCAGCAGGAAAGGGACAGGGGCCCGCGAAGGGGATACGCAGTATTTT.

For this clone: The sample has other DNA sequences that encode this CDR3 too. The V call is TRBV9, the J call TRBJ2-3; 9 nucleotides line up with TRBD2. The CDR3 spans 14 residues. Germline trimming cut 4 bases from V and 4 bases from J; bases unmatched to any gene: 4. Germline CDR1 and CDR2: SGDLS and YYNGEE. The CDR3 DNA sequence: TGTGCCAGCAGCCCCCGGACTAGCGCAGATACGCAGTATTTT. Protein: CASSPRTSADTQYF.

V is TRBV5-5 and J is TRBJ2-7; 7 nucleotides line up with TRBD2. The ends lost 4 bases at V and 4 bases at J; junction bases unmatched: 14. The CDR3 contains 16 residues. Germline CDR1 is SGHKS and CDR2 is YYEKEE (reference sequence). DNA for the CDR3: TGTGCCAGCAGCGATAGGCGGGGGATGAGGCCGTACGAGCAGTACTTC. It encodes CASSDRRGMRPYEQYF. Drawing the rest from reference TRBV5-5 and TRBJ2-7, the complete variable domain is DAGVTQSPTHLIKTRGQQVTLRCSPISGHKSVSWYQQVLGQGPQFIFQYYEKEERGRGNFPDRFSARQFPNYSSELNVNALLLGDSALYLCASSDRRGMRPYEQYFGPGTRLTVT.

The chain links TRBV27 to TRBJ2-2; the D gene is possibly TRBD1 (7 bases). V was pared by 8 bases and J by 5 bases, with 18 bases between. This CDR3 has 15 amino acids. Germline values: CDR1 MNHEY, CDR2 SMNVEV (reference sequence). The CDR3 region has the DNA TGTGCCAGCCATATCCAGGGGGGTAGGACCGGGGAGCTGTTTTTT. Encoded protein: CASHIQGGRTGELFF.

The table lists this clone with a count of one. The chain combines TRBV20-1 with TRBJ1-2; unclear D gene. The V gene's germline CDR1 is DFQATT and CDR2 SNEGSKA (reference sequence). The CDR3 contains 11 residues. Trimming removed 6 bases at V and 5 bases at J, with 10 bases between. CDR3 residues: CSATGLYGYTF. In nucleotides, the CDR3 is TGCAGTGCCACGGGATTATATGGCTACACCTTC.

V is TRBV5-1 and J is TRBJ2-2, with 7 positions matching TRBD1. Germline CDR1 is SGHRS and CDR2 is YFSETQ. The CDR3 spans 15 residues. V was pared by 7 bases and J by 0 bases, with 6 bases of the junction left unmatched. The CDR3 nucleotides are TGCGCCAGCCGTGGACAGGCCACGAACACCGGGGAGCTGTTTTTT. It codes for CASRGQATNTGELFF.

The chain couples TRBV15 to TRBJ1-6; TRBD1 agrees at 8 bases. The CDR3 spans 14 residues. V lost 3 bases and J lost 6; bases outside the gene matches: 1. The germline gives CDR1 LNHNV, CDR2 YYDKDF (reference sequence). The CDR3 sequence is CATSRTGANSPLHF. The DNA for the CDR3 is TGTGCCACCAGCAGGACAGGGGCTAATTCACCCCTCCACTTT.

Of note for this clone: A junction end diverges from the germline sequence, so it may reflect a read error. The CDR3 DNA sequence: TGTGCCAGTAGTATTGCTGGGCGCGGGAAGGGGAGGACAATCTTC. It yields the protein CASSIAGRGKGRTIF. This rearrangement joins TRBV19 to TRBJ1-2; possible D gene TRBD1, 5 bases. The CDR3 covers 15 residues. Looked up from germline, CDR1 is LNHDA and CDR2 is SQIVND (reference sequence).

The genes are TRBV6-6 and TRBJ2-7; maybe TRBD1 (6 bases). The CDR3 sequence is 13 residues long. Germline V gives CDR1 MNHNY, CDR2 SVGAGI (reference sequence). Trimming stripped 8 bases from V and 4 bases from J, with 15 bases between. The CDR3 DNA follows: TGTGCCAGCGGCCGATTACAGGGATACGAGCAGTACTTC. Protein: CASGRLQGYEQYF.